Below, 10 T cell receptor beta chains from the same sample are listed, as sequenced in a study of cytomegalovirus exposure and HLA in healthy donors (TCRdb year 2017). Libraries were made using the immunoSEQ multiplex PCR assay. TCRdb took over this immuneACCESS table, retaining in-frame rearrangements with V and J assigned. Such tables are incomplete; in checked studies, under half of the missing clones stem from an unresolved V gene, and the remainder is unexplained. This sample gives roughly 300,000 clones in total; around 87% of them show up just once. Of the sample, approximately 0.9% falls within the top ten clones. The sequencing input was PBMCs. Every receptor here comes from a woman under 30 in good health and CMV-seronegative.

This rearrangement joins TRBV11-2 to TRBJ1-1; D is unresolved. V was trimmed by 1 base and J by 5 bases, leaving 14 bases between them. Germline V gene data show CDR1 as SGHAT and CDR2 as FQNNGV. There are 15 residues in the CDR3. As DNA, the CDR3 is TGTGCCAGCAGCTTAGTGCCAGGTCGAGGGACTGAAGCTTTCTTT. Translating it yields CASSLVPGRGTEAFF.

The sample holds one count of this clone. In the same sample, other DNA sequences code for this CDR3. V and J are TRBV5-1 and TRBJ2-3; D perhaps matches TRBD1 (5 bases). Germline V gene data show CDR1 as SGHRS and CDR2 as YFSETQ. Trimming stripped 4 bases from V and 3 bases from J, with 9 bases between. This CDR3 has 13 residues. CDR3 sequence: CASSTRGTDTQYF. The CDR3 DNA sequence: TGCGCCAGCAGCACAAGGGGTACAGATACGCAGTATTTT.

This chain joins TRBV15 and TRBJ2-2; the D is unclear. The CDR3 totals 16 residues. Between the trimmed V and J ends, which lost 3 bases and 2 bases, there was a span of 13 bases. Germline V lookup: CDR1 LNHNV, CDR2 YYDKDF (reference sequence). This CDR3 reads CATSRATLSNTGELFF. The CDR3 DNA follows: TGTGCCACCAGCAGGGCCACGTTGTCCAACACCGGGGAGCTGTTTTTT.

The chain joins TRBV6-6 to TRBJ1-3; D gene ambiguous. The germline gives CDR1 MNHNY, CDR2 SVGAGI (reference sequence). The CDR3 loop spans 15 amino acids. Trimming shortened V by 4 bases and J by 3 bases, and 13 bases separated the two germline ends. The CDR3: CASSFLPIDGNTIYF. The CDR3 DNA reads TGTGCCAGCAGTTTTCTTCCTATAGATGGAAACACCATATATTTT.

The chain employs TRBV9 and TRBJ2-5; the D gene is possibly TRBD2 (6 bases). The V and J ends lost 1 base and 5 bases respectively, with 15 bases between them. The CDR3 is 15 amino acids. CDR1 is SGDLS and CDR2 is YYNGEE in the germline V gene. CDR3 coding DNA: TGTGCCAGCAGCGTATGGGGACGCCGGGGGGAGACCCAGTACTTC. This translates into CASSVWGRRGETQYF.

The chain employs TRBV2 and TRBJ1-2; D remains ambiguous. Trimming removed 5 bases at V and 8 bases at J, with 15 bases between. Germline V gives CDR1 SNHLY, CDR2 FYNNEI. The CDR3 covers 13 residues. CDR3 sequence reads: CASSSMGRWGYTF. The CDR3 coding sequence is TGTGCCAGCAGTTCTATGGGCCGCTGGGGCTACACCTTC.

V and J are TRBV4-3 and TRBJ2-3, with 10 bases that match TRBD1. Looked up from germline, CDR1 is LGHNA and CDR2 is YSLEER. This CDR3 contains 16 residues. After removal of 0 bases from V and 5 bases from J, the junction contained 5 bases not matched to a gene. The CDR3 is CASSQDPGQGRDTQYF. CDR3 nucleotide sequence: TGCGCCAGCAGCCAAGATCCGGGACAGGGGCGAGATACGCAGTATTTT.

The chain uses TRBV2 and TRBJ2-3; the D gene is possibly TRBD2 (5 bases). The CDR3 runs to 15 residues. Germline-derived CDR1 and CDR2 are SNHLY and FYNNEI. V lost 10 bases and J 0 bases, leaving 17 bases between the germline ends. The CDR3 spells CAISRQRTSTDTQYF. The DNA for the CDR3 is TGTGCCATCTCCCGCCAGCGGACTAGCACAGATACGCAGTATTTT.

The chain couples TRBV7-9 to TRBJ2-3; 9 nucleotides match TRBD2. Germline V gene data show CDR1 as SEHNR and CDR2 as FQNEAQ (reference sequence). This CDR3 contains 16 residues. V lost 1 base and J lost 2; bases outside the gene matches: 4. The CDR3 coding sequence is TGTGCCAGCAGCTTAGGAGCGGGAGGCCCCACAGATACGCAGTATTTT. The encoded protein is CASSLGAGGPTDTQYF.

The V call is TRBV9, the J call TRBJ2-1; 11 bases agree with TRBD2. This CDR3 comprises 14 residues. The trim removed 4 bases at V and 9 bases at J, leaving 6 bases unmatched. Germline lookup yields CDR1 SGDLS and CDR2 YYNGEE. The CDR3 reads CASSLTSGSSEQFF. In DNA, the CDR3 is TGTGCCAGCAGCCTTACTAGCGGGAGTAGTGAGCAGTTCTTC.